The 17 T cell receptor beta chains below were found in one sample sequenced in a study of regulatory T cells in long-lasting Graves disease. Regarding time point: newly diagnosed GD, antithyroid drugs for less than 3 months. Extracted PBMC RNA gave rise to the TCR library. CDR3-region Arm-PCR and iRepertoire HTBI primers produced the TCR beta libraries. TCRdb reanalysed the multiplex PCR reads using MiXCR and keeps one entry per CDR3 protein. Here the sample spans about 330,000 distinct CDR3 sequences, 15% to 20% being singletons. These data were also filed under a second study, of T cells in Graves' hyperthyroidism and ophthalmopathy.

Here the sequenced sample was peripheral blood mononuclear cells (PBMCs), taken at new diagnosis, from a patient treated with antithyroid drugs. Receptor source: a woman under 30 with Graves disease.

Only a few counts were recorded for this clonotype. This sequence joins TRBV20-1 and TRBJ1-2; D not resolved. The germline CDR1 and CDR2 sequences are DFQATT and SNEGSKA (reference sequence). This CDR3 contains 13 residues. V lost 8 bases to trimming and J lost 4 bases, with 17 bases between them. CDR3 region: CSPTMSRAYGYTF. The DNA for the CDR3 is TGCAGTCCGACCATGTCTAGGGCCTATGGCTACACCTTC.

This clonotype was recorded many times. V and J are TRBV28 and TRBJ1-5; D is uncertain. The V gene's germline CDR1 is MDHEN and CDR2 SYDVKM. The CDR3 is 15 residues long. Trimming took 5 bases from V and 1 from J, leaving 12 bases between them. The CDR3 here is CASSPPLGSNQPQHF. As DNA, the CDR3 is TGTGCCAGCAGTCCCCCTCTGGGAAGCAATCAGCCCCAGCATTTT.

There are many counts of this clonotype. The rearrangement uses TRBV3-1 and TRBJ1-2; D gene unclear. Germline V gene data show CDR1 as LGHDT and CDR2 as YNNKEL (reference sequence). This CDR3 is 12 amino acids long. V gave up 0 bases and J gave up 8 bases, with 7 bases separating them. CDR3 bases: TGTGCCAGCAGCCAAGATAGGATCGGCTACACCTTC. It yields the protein CASSQDRIGYTF.

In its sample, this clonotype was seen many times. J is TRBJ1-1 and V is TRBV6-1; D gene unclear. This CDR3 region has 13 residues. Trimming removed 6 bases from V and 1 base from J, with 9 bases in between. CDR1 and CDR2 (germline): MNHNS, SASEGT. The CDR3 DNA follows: TGTGCCAGCAGCCCCCAAGCGAACACTGAAGCTTTCTTT. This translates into CASSPQANTEAFF.

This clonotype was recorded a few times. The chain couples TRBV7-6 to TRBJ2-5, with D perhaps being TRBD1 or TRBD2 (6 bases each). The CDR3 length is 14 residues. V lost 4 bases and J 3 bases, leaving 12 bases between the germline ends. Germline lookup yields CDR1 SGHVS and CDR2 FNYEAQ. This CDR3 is CASSWGAQEETQYF. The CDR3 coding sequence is TGTGCCAGCAGCTGGGGGGCACAAGAAGAGACCCAGTACTTC.

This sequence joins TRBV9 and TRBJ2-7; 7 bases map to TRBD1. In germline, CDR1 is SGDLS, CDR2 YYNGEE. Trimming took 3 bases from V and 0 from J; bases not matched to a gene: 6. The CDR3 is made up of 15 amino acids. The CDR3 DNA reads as TGTGCCAGCAGCGCCACGGGACAGAGCTCCTACGAGCAGTACTTC. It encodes CASSATGQSSYEQYF.

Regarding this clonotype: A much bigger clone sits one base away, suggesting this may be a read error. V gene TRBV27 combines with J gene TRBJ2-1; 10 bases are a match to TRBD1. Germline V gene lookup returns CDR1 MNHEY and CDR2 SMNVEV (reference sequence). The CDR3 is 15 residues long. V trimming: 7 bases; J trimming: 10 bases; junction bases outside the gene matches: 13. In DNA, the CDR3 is TGTGCCAGCACGCCCGGGACAGGGGTGGGAGGCGAGCAGTTCTTC. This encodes CASTPGTGVGGEQFF.

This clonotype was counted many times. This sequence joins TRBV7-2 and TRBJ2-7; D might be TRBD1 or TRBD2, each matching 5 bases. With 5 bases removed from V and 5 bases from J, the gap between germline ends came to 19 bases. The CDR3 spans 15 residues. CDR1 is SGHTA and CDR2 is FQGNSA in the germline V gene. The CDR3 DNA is TGTGCCAGCAGCCCACCGGCAGGGTGGGACCACGAGCAGTACTTC. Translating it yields CASSPPAGWDHEQYF.

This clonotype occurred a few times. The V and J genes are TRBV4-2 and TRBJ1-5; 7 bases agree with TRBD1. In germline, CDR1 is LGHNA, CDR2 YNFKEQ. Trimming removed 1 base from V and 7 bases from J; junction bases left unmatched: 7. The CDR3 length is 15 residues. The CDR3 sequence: CASSQVGQGGQPQHF. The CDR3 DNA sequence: TGTGCCAGCAGCCAAGTGGGCCAGGGGGGGCAGCCCCAGCATTTT.

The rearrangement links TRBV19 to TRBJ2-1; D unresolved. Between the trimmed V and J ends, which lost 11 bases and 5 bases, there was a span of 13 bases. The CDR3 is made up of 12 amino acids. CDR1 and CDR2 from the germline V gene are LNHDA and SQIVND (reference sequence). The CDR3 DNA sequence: TGTGCCGCCGGCCAGATCCACAATGAGCAGTTCTTC. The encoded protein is CAAGQIHNEQFF.

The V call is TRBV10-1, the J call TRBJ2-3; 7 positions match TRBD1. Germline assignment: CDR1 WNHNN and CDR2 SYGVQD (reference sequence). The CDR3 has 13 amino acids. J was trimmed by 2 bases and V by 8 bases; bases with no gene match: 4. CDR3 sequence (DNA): TGCGCCAGCCGACAGGGCCTCACAGATACGCAGTATTTT. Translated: CASRQGLTDTQYF.

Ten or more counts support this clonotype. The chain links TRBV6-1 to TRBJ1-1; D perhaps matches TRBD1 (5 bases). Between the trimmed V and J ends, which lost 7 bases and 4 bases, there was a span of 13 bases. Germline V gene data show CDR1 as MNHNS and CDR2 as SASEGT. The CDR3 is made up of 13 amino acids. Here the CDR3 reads CASNREGITEAFF. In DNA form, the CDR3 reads TGTGCCAGCAACCGCGAGGGGATCACTGAAGCTTTCTTT.

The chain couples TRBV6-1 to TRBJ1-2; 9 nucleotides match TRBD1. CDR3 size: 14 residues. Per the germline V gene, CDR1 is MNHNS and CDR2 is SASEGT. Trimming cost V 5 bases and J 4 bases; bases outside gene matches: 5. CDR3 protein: CASSRDRASYGYTF. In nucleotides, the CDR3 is TGTGCCAGCAGTAGGGACAGGGCTAGCTATGGCTACACCTTC.

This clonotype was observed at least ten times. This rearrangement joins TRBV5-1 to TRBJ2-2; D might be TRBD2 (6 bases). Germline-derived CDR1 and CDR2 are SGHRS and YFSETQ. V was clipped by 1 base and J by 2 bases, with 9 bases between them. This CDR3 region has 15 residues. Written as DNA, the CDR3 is TGCGCCAGCAGCTTGTCCGGGGGAAACACCGGGGAGCTGTTTTTT. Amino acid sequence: CASSLSGGNTGELFF. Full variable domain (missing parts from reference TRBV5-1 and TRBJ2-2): KAGVTQTPRYLIKTRGQQVTLSCSPISGHRSVSWYQQTPGQGLQFLFEYFSETQRNKGNFPGRFSGRQFSNSRSEMNVSTLELGDSALYLCASSLSGGNTGELFFGEGSRLTVL.

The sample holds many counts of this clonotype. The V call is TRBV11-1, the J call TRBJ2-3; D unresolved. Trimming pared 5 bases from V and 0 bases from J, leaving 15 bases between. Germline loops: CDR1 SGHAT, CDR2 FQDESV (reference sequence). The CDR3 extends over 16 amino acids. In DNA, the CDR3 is TGTGCCAGCAGCCCCCGTTCAGCCTTTAGCACAGATACGCAGTATTTT. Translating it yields CASSPRSAFSTDTQYF.

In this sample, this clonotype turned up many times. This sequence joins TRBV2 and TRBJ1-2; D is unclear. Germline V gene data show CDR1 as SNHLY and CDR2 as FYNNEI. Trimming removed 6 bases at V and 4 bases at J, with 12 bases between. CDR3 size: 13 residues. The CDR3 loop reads CASRPQRLYGYTF. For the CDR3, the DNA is TGTGCCAGCAGACCACAGAGACTCTATGGCTACACCTTC.

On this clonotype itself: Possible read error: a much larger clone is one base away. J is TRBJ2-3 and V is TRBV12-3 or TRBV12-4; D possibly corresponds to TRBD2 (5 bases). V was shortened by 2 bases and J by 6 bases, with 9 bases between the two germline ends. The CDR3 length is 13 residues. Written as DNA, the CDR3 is TGTGCCAGCAGTTTATCAAGGGAGGATACGCAGTATTTT. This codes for CASSLSREDTQYF.